The TCR beta chain described here comes from a study of shared clonotypes between healthy human individuals. Trimming pared 3 bases from V and 7 bases from J, leaving 6 bases between. This CDR3 has 12 amino acids. Germline V gives CDR1 SNHLY, CDR2 FYNNEI. This clone showed up just a few times. No antigen is known for it. General study results and limits: In the sorted subsets, rarefaction showed sequencing was incomplete despite large depth. Clonotype sharing levels among donors were expected to vary with sequencing depth. The study found lower generation probabilities in non-shared clonotypes than in those shared by all four donors.

Using immunoSEQ multiplex PCR, the repertoire was profiled, and TCRdb retains in-frame clones only, with some absent. Found here are about 1.1 million clones, 60% to 85% of them singletons; the top ten hold roughly 0.9%. The V gene is TRBV2, the J gene TRBJ2-2; D uncertain. The TCR originated in a man between 18 and 35 years old in good health. Some clones in this sample may be carry-over from other donors' samples. The sequenced material came from memory CD4+ T cells from PBMCs. The subset: CD45RA-negative fraction. The CDR3 spells CASSEEIGELFF. The CDR3 DNA is TGTGCCAGCAGTGAGGAGATCGGGGAGCTGTTTTTT.